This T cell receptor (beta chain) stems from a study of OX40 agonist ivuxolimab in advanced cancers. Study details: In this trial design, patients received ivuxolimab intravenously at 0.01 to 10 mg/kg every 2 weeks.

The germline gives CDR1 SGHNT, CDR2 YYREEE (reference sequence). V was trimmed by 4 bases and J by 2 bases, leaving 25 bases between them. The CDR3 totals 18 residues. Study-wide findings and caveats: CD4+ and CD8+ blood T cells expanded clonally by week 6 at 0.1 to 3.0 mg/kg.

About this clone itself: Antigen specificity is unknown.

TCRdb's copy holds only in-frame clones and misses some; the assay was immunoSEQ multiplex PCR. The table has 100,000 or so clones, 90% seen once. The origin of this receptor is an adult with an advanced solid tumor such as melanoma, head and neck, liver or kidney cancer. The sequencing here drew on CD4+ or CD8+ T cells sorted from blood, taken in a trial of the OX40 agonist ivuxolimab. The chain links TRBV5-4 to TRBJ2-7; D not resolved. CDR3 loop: CASSPNLGPISSPYEQYF. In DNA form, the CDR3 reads TGTGCCAGCAGCCCAAACCTTGGCCCTATTTCTAGTCCCTACGAGCAGTACTTC.